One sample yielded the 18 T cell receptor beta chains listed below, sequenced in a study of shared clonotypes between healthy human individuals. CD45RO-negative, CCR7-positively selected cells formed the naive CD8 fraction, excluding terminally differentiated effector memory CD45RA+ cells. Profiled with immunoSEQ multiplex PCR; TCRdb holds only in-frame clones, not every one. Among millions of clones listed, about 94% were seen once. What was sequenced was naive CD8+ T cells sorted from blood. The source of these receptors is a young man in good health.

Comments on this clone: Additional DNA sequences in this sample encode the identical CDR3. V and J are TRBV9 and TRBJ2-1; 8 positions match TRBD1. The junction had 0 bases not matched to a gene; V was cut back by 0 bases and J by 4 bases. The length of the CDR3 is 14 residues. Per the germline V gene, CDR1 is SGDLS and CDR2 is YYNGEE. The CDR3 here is CASSVGQGYNEQFF. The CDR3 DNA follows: TGTGCCAGCAGCGTAGGACAGGGGTACAATGAGCAGTTCTTC.

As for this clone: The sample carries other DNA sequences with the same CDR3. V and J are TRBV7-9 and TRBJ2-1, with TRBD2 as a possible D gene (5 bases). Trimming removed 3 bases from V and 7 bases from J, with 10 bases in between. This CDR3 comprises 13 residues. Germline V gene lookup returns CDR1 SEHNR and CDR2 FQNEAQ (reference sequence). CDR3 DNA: TGTGCCAGCAGCTTTTCTTGGGAGAATGAGCAGTTCTTC. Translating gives CASSFSWENEQFF.

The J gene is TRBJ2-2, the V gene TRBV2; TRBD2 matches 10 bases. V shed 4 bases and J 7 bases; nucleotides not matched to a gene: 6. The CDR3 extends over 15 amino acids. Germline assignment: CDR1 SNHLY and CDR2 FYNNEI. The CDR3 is CASSGLAGSHGELFF. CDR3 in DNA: TGTGCCAGCAGTGGACTAGCGGGTTCCCACGGGGAGCTGTTTTTT.

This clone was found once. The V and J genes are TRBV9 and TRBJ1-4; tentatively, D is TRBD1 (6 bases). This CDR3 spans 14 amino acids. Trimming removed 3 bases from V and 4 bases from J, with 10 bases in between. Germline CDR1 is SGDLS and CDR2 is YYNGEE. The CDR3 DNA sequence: TGTGCCAGCAGCGAGACAGGTTTTAATGAAAAACTGTTTTTT. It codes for CASSETGFNEKLFF.

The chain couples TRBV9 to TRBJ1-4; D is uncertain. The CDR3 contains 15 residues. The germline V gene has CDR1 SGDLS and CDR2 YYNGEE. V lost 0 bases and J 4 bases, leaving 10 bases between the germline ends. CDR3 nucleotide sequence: TGTGCCAGCAGCGTAGGAGGAGGAGGTAATGAAAAACTGTTTTTT. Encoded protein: CASSVGGGGNEKLFF.

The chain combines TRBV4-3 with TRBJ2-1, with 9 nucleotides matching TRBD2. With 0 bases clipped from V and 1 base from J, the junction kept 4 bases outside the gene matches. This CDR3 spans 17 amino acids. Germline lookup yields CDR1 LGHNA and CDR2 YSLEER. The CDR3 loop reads CASSQDSGSGSYNEQFF. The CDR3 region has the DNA TGCGCCAGCAGCCAAGATAGCGGGAGTGGGTCCTACAATGAGCAGTTCTTC.

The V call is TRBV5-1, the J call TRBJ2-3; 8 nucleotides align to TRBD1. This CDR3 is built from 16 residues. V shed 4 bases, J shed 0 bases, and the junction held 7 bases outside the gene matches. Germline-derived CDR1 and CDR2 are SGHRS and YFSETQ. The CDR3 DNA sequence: TGCGCCAGCAGCGACCTGACAGGGGTTAGCACAGATACGCAGTATTTT. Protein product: CASSDLTGVSTDTQYF.

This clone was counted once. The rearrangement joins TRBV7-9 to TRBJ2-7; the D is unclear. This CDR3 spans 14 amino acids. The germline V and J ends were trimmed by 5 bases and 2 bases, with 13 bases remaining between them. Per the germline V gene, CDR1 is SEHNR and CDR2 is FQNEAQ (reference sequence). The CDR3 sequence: CASSIPTDTYEQYF. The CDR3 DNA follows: TGTGCCAGCAGCATCCCGACTGATACCTACGAGCAGTACTTC.

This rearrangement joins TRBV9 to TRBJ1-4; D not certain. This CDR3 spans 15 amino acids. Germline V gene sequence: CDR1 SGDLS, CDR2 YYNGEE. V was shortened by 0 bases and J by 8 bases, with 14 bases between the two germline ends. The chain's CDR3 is CASSVGDGLVEKLFF. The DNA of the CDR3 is TGTGCCAGCAGCGTAGGAGATGGACTTGTCGAAAAACTGTTTTTT.

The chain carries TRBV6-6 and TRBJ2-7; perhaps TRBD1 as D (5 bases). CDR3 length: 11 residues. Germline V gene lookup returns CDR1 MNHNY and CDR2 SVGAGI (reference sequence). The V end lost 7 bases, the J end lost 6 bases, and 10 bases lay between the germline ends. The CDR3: CASTQGLEQYF. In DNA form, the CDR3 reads TGTGCCAGCACCCAGGGCCTCGAGCAGTACTTC.

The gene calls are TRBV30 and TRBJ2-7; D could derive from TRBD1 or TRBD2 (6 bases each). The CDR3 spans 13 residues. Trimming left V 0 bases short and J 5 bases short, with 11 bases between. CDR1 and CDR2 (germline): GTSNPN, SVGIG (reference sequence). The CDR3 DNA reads TGTGCCTGGAGTGTACTCGGGGGCCACGAGCAGTACTTC. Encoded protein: CAWSVLGGHEQYF.

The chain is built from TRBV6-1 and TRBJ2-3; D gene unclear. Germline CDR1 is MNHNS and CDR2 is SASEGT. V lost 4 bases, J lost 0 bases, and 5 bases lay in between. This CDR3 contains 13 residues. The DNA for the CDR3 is TGTGCCAGCAGTGGGATGAGCACAGATACGCAGTATTTT. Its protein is CASSGMSTDTQYF.

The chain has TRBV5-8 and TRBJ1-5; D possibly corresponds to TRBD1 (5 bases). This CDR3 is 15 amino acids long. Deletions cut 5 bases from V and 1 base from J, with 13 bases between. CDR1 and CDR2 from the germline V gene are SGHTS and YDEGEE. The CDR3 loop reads CASSLAGTSNQPQHF. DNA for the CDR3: TGTGCCAGCAGTCTCGCCGGGACGAGCAATCAGCCCCAGCATTTT.

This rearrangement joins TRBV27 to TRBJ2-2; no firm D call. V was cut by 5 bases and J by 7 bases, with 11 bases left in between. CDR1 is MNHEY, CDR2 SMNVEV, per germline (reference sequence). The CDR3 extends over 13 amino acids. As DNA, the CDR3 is TGTGCCAGCAGTCTCCAATCGGGCGGGGAGCTGTTTTTT. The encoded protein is CASSLQSGGELFF.

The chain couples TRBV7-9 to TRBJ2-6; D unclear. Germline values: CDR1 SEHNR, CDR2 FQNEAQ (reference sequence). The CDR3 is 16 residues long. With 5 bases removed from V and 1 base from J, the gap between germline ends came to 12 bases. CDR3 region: CASSPPTVSGANVLTF. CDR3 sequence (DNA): TGTGCCAGCAGCCCCCCGACCGTTTCTGGGGCCAACGTCCTGACTTTC.

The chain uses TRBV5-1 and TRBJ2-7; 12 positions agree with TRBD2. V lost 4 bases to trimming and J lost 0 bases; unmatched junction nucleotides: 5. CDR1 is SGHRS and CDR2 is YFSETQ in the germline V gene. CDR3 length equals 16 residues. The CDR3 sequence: CASSPGLAGTSYEQYF. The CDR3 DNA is TGCGCCAGCAGCCCAGGACTAGCGGGAACCTCCTACGAGCAGTACTTC.

The CDR3 nucleotides read TGTGCCAGCAGTTTGACAGGAATAAACACCGGGGAGCTGTTTTTT. Protein: CASSLTGINTGELFF. The chain links TRBV27 to TRBJ2-2; D might be TRBD1 (6 bases). CDR1 is MNHEY and CDR2 is SMNVEV in the germline V gene (reference sequence). V lost 3 bases and J 2 bases, leaving 10 bases between the germline ends. The length of the CDR3 is 15 residues.

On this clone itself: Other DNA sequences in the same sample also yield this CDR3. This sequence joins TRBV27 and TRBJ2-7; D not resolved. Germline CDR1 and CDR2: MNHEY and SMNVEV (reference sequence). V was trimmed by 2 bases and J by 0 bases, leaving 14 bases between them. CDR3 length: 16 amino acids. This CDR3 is CASSLSGGSSSYEQYF. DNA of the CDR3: TGTGCCAGCAGTTTAAGTGGTGGAAGTAGCTCCTACGAGCAGTACTTC.